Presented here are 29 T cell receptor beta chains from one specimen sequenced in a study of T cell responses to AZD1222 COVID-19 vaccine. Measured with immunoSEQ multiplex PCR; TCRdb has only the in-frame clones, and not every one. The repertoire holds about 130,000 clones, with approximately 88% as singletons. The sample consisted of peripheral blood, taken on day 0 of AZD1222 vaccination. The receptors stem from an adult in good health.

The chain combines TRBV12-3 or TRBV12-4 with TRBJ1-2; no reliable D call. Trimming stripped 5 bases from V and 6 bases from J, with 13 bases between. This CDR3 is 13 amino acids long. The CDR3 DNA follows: TGTGCCAGCAGTCGGCAGTTGAGGCATGGCTACACCTTC. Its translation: CASSRQLRHGYTF.

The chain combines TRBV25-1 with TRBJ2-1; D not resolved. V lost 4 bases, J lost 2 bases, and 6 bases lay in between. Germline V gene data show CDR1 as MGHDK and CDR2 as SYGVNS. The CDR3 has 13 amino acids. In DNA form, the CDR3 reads TGTGCCAGCAGTGTTGTAACCTACAATGAGCAGTTCTTC. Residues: CASSVVTYNEQFF.

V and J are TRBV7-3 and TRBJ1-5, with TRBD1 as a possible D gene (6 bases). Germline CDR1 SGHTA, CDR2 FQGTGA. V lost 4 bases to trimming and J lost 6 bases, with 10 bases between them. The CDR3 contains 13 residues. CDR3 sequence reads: CASSYRDGQPQHF. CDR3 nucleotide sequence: TGTGCCAGCAGCTACAGGGACGGTCAGCCCCAGCATTTT.

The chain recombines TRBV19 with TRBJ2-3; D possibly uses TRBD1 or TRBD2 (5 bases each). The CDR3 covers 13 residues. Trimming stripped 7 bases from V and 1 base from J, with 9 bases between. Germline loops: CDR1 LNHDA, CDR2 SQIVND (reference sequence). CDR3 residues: CASTTGRTDTQYF. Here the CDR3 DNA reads TGTGCCAGTACGACGGGGCGCACAGATACGCAGTATTTT.

The DNA of the CDR3 is TGCAGTGCCTCCCTCTTAGGTGGCTACACCTTC. Its translation: CSASLLGGYTF. This chain connects TRBV20-1 to TRBJ1-2; D not certain. Trimming removed 6 bases at V and 7 bases at J, with 12 bases between. The germline gives CDR1 DFQATT, CDR2 SNEGSKA (reference sequence). The CDR3 sequence is 11 residues long.

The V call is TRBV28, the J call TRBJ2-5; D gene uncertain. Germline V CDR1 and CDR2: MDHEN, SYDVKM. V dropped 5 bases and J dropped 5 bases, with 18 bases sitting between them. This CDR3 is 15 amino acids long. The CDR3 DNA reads TGTGCCAGCAGTCTTCAAGGGCTGGGGAAGGAGACCCAGTACTTC. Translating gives CASSLQGLGKETQYF.

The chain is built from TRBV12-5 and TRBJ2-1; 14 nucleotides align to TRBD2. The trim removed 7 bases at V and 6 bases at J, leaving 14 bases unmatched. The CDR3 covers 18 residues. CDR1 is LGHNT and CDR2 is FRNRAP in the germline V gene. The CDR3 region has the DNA TGTGCTAGTGTCGGAGGGACTAGCGGGGGATCTTGGGGCAATGAGCAGTTCTTC. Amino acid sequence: CASVGGTSGGSWGNEQFF.

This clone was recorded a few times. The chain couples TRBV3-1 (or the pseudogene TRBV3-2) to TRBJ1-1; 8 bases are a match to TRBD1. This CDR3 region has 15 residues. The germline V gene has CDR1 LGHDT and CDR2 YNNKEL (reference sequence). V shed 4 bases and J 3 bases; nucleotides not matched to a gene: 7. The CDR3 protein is CASSPQGALDTEAFF. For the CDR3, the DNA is TGTGCCAGCAGCCCGCAGGGGGCGCTGGACACTGAAGCTTTCTTT.

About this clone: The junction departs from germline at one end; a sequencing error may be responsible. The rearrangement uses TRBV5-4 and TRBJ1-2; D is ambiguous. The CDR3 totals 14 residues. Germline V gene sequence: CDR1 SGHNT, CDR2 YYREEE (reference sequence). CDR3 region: CASSPVVNPYGYIF. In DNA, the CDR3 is TGTGCCAGCAGCCCGGTAGTCAATCCGTATGGCTACATCTTC. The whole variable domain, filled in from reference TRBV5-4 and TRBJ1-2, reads ETGVTQSPTHLIKTRGQQVTLRCSSQSGHNTVSWYQQALGQGPQFIFQYYREEENGRGNFPPRFSGLQFPNYSSELNVNALELDDSALYLCASSPVVNPYGYIFGSGTRLTVV.

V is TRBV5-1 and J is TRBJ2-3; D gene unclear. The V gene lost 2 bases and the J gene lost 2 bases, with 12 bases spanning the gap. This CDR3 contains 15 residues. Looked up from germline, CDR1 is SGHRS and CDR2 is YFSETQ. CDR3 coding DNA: TGCGCCAGCAGCTTAGCCACGGACGCCACAGATACGCAGTATTTT. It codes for CASSLATDATDTQYF.

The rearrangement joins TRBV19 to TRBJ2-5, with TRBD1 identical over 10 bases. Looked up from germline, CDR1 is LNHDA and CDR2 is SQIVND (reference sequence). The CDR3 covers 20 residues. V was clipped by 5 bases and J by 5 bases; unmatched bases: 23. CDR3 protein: CASSSYDGGGTGAVSETQYF. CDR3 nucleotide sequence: TGTGCCAGTAGTTCCTACGACGGAGGGGGGACAGGGGCCGTATCGGAGACCCAGTACTTC.

CDR3 nucleotide sequence: TGTGCCAGCAGCGAGGGGACAGGGAACGCTGGAAACACCATATATTTT. It codes for CASSEGTGNAGNTIYF. The V call is TRBV9, the J call TRBJ1-3; TRBD1 aligns across 9 bases. The CDR3 runs 16 residues. Germline V gene data show CDR1 as SGDLS and CDR2 as YYNGEE. V was pared by 3 bases and J by 2 bases, with 6 bases of the junction left unmatched.

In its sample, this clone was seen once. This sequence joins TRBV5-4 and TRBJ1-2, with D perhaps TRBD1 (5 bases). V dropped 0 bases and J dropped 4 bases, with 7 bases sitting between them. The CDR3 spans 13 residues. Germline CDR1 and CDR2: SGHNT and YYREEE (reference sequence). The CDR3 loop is CASSLDRTYGYTF. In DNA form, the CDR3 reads TGTGCCAGCAGCTTGGACAGGACCTATGGCTACACCTTC.

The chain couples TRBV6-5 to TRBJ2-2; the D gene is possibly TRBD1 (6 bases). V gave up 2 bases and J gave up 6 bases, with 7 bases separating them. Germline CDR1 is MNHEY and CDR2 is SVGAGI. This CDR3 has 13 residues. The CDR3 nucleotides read TGTGCCAGCAGTTACGGGGGCTCCGGGGAGCTGTTTTTT. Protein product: CASSYGGSGELFF.

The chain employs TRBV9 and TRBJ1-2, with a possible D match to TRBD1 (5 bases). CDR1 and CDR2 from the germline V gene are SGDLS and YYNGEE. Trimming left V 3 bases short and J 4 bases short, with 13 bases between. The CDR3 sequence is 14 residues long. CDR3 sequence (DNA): TGTGCCAGCAGCGACAAAGACAGACCCTATGGCTACACCTTC. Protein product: CASSDKDRPYGYTF.

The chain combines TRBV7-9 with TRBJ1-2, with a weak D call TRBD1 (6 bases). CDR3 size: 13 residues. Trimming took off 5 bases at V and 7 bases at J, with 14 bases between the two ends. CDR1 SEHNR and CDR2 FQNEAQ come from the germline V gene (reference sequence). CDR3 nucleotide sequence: TGTGCCAGCAGCGGACACAGGGATGGTGGCTACACCTTC. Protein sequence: CASSGHRDGGYTF.

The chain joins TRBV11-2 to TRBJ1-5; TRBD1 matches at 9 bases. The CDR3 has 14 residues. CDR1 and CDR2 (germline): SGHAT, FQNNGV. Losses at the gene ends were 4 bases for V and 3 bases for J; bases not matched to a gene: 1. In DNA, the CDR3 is TGTGCCAGCAGCTGGACAGGGGACAATCAGCCCCAGCATTTT. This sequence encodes CASSWTGDNQPQHF.

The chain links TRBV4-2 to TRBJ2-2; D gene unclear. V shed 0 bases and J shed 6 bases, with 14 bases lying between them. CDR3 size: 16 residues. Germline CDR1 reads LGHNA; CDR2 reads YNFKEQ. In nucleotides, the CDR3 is TGTGCCAGCAGCCAAGAGGCCGGAACCGGGCCCGGGGAGCTGTTTTTT. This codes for CASSQEAGTGPGELFF.

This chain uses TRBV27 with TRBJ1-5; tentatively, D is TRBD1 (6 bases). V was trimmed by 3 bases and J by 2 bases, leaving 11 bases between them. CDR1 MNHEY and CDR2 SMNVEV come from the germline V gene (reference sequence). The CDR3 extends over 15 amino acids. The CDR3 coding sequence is TGTGCCAGCAGTTTTGGGGGGCAAGGCAATCAGCCCCAGCATTTT. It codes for CASSFGGQGNQPQHF.

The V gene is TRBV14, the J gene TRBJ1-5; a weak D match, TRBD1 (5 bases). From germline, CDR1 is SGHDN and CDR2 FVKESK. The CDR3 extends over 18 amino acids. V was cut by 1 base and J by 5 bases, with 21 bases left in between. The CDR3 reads CASSQGFEGVVWHQPQHF. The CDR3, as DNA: TGTGCCAGCAGCCAAGGTTTCGAAGGGGTAGTGTGGCATCAGCCCCAGCATTTT.

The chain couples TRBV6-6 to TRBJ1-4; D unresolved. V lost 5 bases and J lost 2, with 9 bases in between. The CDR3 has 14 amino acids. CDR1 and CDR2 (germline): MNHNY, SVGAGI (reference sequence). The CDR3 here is CASSAQPTNEKLFF. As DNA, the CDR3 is TGTGCCAGCAGTGCTCAGCCGACTAATGAAAAACTGTTTTTT.

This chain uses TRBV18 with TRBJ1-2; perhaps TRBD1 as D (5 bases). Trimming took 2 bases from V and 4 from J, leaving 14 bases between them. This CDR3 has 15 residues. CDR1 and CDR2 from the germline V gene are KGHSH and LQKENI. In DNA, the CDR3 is TGTGCCAGCTCACCAACAACAGGACTTCTCTATGGCTACACCTTC. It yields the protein CASSPTTGLLYGYTF.

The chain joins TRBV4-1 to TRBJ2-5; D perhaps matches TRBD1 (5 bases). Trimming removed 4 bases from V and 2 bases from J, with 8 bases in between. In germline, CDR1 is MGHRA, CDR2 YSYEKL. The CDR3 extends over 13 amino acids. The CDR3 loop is CASSLRVQETQYF. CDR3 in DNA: TGCGCCAGCAGCCTCAGGGTTCAAGAGACCCAGTACTTC.

The CDR3 protein is CASRGASDTEAFF. CDR3 nucleotide sequence: TGTGCCAGCAGGGGCGCGTCGGACACTGAAGCTTTCTTT. The chain recombines TRBV27 with TRBJ1-1; D gene uncertain. Germline CDR1 reads MNHEY; CDR2 reads SMNVEV (reference sequence). V was trimmed by 6 bases and J by 3 bases, leaving 11 bases between them. The CDR3 loop spans 13 amino acids.

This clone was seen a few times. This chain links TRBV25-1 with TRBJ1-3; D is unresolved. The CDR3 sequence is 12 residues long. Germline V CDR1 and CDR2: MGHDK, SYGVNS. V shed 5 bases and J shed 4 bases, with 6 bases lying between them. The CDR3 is CASSLRGNTIYF. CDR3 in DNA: TGTGCCAGCAGTCTCCGGGGAAACACCATATATTTT.

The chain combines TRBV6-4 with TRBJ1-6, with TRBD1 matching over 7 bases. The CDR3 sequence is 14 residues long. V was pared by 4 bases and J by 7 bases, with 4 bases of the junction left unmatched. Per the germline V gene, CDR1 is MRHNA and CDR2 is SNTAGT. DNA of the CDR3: TGTGCCAGCAGTGGTGGGACAGCCAATTCACCCCTCCACTTT. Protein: CASSGGTANSPLHF.

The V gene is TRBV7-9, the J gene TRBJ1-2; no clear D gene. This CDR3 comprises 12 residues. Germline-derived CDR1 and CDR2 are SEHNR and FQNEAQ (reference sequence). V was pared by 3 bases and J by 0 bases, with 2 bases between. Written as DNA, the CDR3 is TGTGCCAGCAGCTTGACTAACTATGGCTACACCTTC. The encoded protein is CASSLTNYGYTF.

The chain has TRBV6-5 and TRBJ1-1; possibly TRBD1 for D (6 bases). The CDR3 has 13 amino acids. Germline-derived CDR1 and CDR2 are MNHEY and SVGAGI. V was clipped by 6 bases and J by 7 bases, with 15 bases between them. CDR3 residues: CASSLRGNLEAFF. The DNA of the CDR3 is TGTGCCAGCAGCTTAAGGGGGAATCTTGAAGCTTTCTTT.

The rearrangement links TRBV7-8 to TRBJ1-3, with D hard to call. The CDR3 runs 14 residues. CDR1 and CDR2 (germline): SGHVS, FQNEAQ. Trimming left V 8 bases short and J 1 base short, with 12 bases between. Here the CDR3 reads CASRSGASGNTIYF. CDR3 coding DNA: TGTGCCAGCCGGAGCGGTGCTTCTGGAAACACCATATATTTT.